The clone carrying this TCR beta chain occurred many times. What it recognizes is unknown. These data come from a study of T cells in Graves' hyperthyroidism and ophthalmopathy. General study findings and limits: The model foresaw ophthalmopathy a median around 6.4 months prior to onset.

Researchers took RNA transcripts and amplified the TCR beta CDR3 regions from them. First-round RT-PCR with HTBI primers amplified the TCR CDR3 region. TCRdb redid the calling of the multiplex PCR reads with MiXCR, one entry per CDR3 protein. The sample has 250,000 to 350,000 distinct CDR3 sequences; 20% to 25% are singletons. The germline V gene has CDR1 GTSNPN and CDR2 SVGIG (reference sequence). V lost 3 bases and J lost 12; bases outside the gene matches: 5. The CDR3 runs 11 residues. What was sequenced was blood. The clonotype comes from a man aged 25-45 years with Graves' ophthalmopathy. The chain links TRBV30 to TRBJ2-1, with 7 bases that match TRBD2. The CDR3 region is CAWRLSSGQFF. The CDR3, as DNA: TGTGCCTGGAGGCTCTCTAGCGGGCAGTTCTTC.